Sequencing of this T cell receptor (beta chain) was carried out in a study of OX40 agonist ivuxolimab in advanced cancers. Study details: Antecedent anti-PD-1, anti-PD-L1 or anti-CTLA-4 therapy was permissible, with roughly 36% having received some. Findings of the study overall: The antigen specificity of the peripheral T cells (those that were expanded) was not determined.

The CDR3 loop spans 13 amino acids. V shed 5 bases and J shed 4 bases, with 12 bases lying between them. Germline-derived CDR1 and CDR2 are MDHEN and SYDVKM. A remark on this clone: No antigen is known for it.

Autoimmune disease history or systemic immunosuppression barred patients. Measured with immunoSEQ multiplex PCR; TCRdb has only the in-frame clones, and not every one. The sample has 11,000 or so clones, 86% seen once. The receptor was isolated from an adult with an advanced solid tumor such as melanoma, head and neck, liver or kidney cancer. This material consisted of CD4+ or CD8+ T cells sorted from blood, taken in a trial of the OX40 agonist ivuxolimab. The gene calls are TRBV28 and TRBJ2-7; a possible D gene is TRBD1 (6 bases). For the CDR3, the DNA is TGTGCCAGCAGTCTACATGGACAGTACGAGCAGTACTTC. The encoded protein is CASSLHGQYEQYF.